This T cell receptor (beta chain) comes out of a study of blood T cells in healthy people across ages. Together with a sample-barcoded 5' primer, a J-beta primer mix was included in a second PCR lasting about 6 to 12 cycles. TCRdb reanalysed the 5' RACE reads using MiXCR and keeps one entry per CDR3 protein. Of 600,000 or so distinct CDR3 sequences detected, roughly 48% appear once; the ten largest clones hold around 23%. Per germline, CDR1 SGHDN and CDR2 FVKESK. The CDR3 loop spans 13 amino acids. V lost 4 bases and J lost 0, with 6 bases in between. There are a few counts of this clonotype. This TCR was sampled from an older man in good health. The chain joins TRBV14 to TRBJ1-1; D unclear. The specimen was blood. The DNA for the CDR3 is TGTGCCAGCAGCCCACGTTTGAACACTGAAGCTTTCTTT. Translation: CASSPRLNTEAFF.